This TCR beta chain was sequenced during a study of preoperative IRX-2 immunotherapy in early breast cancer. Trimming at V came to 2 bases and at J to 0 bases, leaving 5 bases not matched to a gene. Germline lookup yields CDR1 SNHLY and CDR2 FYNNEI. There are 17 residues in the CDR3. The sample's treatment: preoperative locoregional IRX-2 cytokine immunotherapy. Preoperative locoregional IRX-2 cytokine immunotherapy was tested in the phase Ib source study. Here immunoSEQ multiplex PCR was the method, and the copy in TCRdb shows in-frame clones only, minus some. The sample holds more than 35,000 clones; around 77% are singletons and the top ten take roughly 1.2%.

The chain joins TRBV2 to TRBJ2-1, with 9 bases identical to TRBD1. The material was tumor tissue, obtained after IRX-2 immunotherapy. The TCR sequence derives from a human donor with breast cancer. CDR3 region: CASSETGQGRSYNEQFF. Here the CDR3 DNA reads TGTGCCAGCAGTGAAACGGGACAGGGTCGCTCCTACAATGAGCAGTTCTTC.